The rows below give T cell receptor beta chains drawn from one sample of a study of T cell responses to AZD1222 COVID-19 vaccine. Profiled with immunoSEQ multiplex PCR; TCRdb holds only in-frame clones, not every one. The repertoire holds approximately 140,000 clones, roughly nine tenths seen once, with 2.5% to 3.5% in the top ten. This sample comprised peripheral blood, obtained 28 days after the second AZD1222 dose. Every receptor here comes from an adult who received the AZD1222 COVID-19 vaccine. Each CDR3 is given without its conserved first and last residue. Each record gives: D gene, J gene, V gene, CDR3 protein. D genes are given only for firm matches.

d_gene: TRBD1; j_gene: TRBJ1-1; v_gene: TRBV7-9; CDR3aa: ASSLAAGGGTEAF
d_gene: .; j_gene: TRBJ1-1; v_gene: TRBV7-6; CDR3aa: ASSLATPGWDTEAF
d_gene: .; j_gene: TRBJ1-4; v_gene: TRBV5-6; CDR3aa: ASSFGIGNEKLF
d_gene: .; j_gene: TRBJ2-2; v_gene: TRBV7-6; CDR3aa: ASSLVWGSGELF
d_gene: .; j_gene: TRBJ2-7; v_gene: TRBV5-6; CDR3aa: ASSFGISYEQY
d_gene: .; j_gene: TRBJ2-1; v_gene: TRBV11-3; CDR3aa: ASSLEGLAGSLNEQF
d_gene: TRBD2; j_gene: TRBJ2-2; v_gene: TRBV5-1; CDR3aa: ASSSGLAGVDGELF
d_gene: .; j_gene: TRBJ1-4; v_gene: TRBV27; CDR3aa: ASSSRSDGEKLF
d_gene: .; j_gene: TRBJ2-7; v_gene: TRBV28; CDR3aa: ASSSQPYYEQY
d_gene: .; j_gene: TRBJ1-1; v_gene: TRBV19; CDR3aa: ASSMGQGHTEAF
d_gene: TRBD2; j_gene: TRBJ2-7; v_gene: TRBV5-4; CDR3aa: ASSLEPSGSYEQY
d_gene: .; j_gene: TRBJ2-7; v_gene: TRBV4-1; CDR3aa: ASSPGRDSPDEQY
d_gene: .; j_gene: TRBJ2-5; v_gene: TRBV19; CDR3aa: ASSMRTGRRTQETQY
d_gene: TRBD2; j_gene: TRBJ2-1; v_gene: TRBV6-4; CDR3aa: ASSASGEGYYNEQF
d_gene: TRBD1; j_gene: TRBJ1-1; v_gene: TRBV10-3; CDR3aa: AISAGQGTNTEAF
d_gene: .; j_gene: TRBJ1-4; v_gene: TRBV18; CDR3aa: ASSPDTHDNEKLF
d_gene: .; j_gene: TRBJ1-2; v_gene: TRBV3-1/TRBV3-2; CDR3aa: ASSQDRGYGYT
d_gene: .; j_gene: TRBJ2-3; v_gene: TRBV2; CDR3aa: ASRKVRDWGDTQY
d_gene: TRBD1; j_gene: TRBJ2-7; v_gene: TRBV5-1; CDR3aa: ASSSGQGLDEQY
d_gene: TRBD1; j_gene: TRBJ1-2; v_gene: TRBV6-1; CDR3aa: ASSEGTGGGYGYT
d_gene: .; j_gene: TRBJ1-5; v_gene: TRBV14; CDR3aa: ASSQELRDYSNQPQH
d_gene: TRBD1; j_gene: TRBJ1-2; v_gene: TRBV10-3; CDR3aa: AISELAGGNT
d_gene: .; j_gene: TRBJ1-5; v_gene: TRBV2; CDR3aa: ASNYREDQPQH
d_gene: TRBD1; j_gene: TRBJ1-1; v_gene: TRBV12-3/TRBV12-4; CDR3aa: ASTTGGWTEAF
d_gene: TRBD2; j_gene: TRBJ2-2; v_gene: TRBV27; CDR3aa: ASSFTSGRTGELF
d_gene: TRBD2; j_gene: TRBJ2-1; v_gene: TRBV7-9; CDR3aa: ASSSLGGLADHNEQF
d_gene: .; j_gene: TRBJ1-2; v_gene: TRBV14; CDR3aa: ASSQDFRDDYGYT
d_gene: TRBD2; j_gene: TRBJ2-1; v_gene: TRBV10-3; CDR3aa: AISGSGRAETYEQF
d_gene: .; j_gene: TRBJ1-2; v_gene: TRBV9; CDR3aa: ASSAPTTDSFSDGYT
d_gene: .; j_gene: TRBJ2-2; v_gene: TRBV11-2; CDR3aa: ASSLIRRRRAGELF
d_gene: TRBD2; j_gene: TRBJ2-3; v_gene: TRBV19; CDR3aa: ASSSGLARGPSTDTQY
d_gene: .; j_gene: TRBJ2-7; v_gene: TRBV28; CDR3aa: ASSKERSNYYEQY
d_gene: .; j_gene: TRBJ1-2; v_gene: TRBV20-1; CDR3aa: SASGNYGYT
d_gene: .; j_gene: TRBJ2-7; v_gene: TRBV6-1; CDR3aa: ASSERDTYEQY
d_gene: .; j_gene: TRBJ1-1; v_gene: TRBV27; CDR3aa: ASSLYGGGALNTEAF
d_gene: .; j_gene: TRBJ1-1; v_gene: TRBV9; CDR3aa: ASSVVGSRNTEAF
d_gene: TRBD1; j_gene: TRBJ2-7; v_gene: TRBV2; CDR3aa: ASSPRQGAAYEQY